This T cell receptor beta chain was observed in a study of blood T cell repertoires in COVID-19. Study-wide context: Samples of COVID-19 (acute and convalescent) were obtained from the United States, Italy and Spain.

Study processing details: Estimation of nucleated cell counts was performed using reference gene primer amplification. Some clones are missing from TCRdb's copy, which holds only in-frame ones; the method was immunoSEQ multiplex PCR. Clone size and V and J calls were adopted from that table, with D and trimming inferred from the DNA. This table has 50,000 to 55,000 clones, 87% appearing once. Losses at the gene ends were 6 bases for V and 0 bases for J; bases not matched to a gene: 6. Germline CDR1 reads SGHRS; CDR2 reads YFSETQ. The CDR3 loop spans 14 amino acids. The rearrangement joins TRBV5-1 to TRBJ2-7; 7 nucleotides agree with TRBD1. This receptor was identified in a man aged 50-59 years with acute or convalescent COVID-19. The sequencing sample was made of peripheral blood. In nucleotides, the CDR3 is TGCGCCAGCAATACGGGACAGTCCTCCTACGAGCAGTACTTC. This codes for CASNTGQSSYEQYF.